The 16 T cell receptor beta chains reported below all come from one sample, sequenced in a study of blood T cell repertoires in COVID-19. Assay: immunoSEQ multiplex PCR; the TCRdb copy retains only in-frame clones and omits some. The data contain approximately 180,000 clones, roughly 88% of them singletons. Input material: peripheral blood. The receptors were sampled from a human donor with active or convalescent COVID-19. The donor label of this sample is uncertain.

This clone has only one observation. CDR3 DNA: TGCGCCAGCAGCTTGGGAAATCGGGACTCCTACGAGCAGTACTTC. Translating gives CASSLGNRDSYEQYF. The rearrangement links TRBV5-1 to TRBJ2-7, with a tentative D call TRBD2 (5 bases). This CDR3 spans 15 amino acids. V gave up 0 bases and J gave up 0 bases, with 10 bases separating them. The germline CDR1 and CDR2 sequences are SGHRS and YFSETQ.

This chain links TRBV27 with TRBJ2-3; 12 bases are a match to TRBD2. J gave up 8 bases and V 0 bases, and 0 bases lay outside the gene matches. CDR1 MNHEY and CDR2 SMNVEV come from the germline V gene (reference sequence). The CDR3 contains 14 residues. CDR3 coding DNA: TGTGCCAGCAGTTTATCGGGACTAGCGGGTACGCAGTATTTT. Translated: CASSLSGLAGTQYF.

The chain employs TRBV6-5 and TRBJ1-2, with 9 bases aligning to TRBD1. Germline CDR1 is MNHEY and CDR2 is SVGAGI. The V segment lost 7 bases and the J segment 3 bases; nucleotides outside the gene matches: 6. This CDR3 has 14 amino acids. CDR3 sequence: CASTQGARDYGYTF. The CDR3 nucleotides read TGTGCCAGCACACAGGGGGCCCGGGACTATGGCTACACCTTC.

This chain uses TRBV27 with TRBJ2-3; D is uncertain. V shed 3 bases and J shed 7 bases, with 5 bases lying between them. The CDR3 covers 11 residues. Per germline, CDR1 MNHEY and CDR2 SMNVEV (reference sequence). This chain's CDR3 is CASSLGYTQYF. CDR3 nucleotides: TGTGCCAGCAGTTTGGGCTATACGCAGTATTTT.

This chain connects TRBV27 to TRBJ1-2, with D tentatively TRBD1 (6 bases). The CDR3 covers 14 residues. The germline CDR1 and CDR2 sequences are MNHEY and SMNVEV (reference sequence). The V end was cut by 5 bases, the J end by 7 bases, with 17 bases between. The CDR3 loop reads CASSALGGTTGYTF. In nucleotides, the CDR3 is TGTGCCAGCAGTGCGCTGGGGGGGACAACTGGCTACACCTTC.

This clone was recorded only once. J is TRBJ1-1 and V is TRBV6-6; no clear D gene. V lost 5 bases and J 5 bases, leaving 15 bases between the germline ends. The CDR3 has 14 residues. Germline-derived CDR1 and CDR2 are MNHNY and SVGAGI (reference sequence). Here the CDR3 DNA reads TGTGCCAGCAGTGCCGATCCGGGCGGGACTGAAGCTTTCTTT. Its translation: CASSADPGGTEAFF.

The chain combines TRBV7-9 with TRBJ1-6, with a possible D match to TRBD1 (6 bases). In germline, CDR1 is SEHNR, CDR2 FQNEAQ (reference sequence). The ends were cut back, 6 bases at V and 9 bases at J, with 15 bases in the middle. This CDR3 is built from 14 residues. CDR3 DNA sequence: TGTGCCAGCAGTCTAAGGACAGAGGGTTCACCCCTCCACTTT. Its protein product is CASSLRTEGSPLHF.

This clone was recorded only once. The V call is TRBV23-1, the J call TRBJ1-5; D uncertain. TRBV23-1 is given ORF status, its function remaining uncertain. V was pared by 7 bases and J by 2 bases, with 12 bases between. There are 14 residues in the CDR3. As DNA, the CDR3 is TGCGCCAGCACTCCTCTAGAGGGCAATCAGCCCCAGCATTTT. Translating gives CASTPLEGNQPQHF.

The chain couples TRBV3-1 (or the pseudogene TRBV3-2) to TRBJ2-1; the match to TRBD2 covers 12 bases. The CDR3 contains 14 residues. The ends lost 4 bases at V and 7 bases at J; junction bases unmatched: 2. The germline CDR1 and CDR2 sequences are LGHDT and YNNKEL (reference sequence). The CDR3 bases are TGTGCCAGCAGCCGGACTAGCGGGACGAATGAGCAGTTCTTC. Encoded protein: CASSRTSGTNEQFF.

This CDR3 is CASSPTSGSTDTQYF. Written as DNA, the CDR3 is TGTGCCAGCAGCCCCACTAGCGGGAGCACAGATACGCAGTATTTT. This chain joins TRBV12-1 and TRBJ2-3; the listed D gene, TRBD2, was not tested against the DNA. TRBV12-1 is assigned pseudogene status. The CDR3 loop spans 15 amino acids.

The chain couples TRBV29-1 to TRBJ2-4; 8 nucleotides line up with TRBD1. V lost 7 bases, J lost 9 bases, and 11 bases stayed unmatched. This CDR3 is built from 13 residues. Germline CDR1 is SQVTM and CDR2 is ANQGSEA. The DNA of the CDR3 is TGCAGCGCAAAGACAGGGGCGACAGGCATTCAGTACTTC. It yields the protein CSAKTGATGIQYF.

This clone was detected once. The chain employs TRBV27 and TRBJ1-6; D ambiguous. The length of the CDR3 is 13 residues. Germline CDR1 reads MNHEY; CDR2 reads SMNVEV (reference sequence). Trimming removed 0 bases at V and 9 bases at J, with 6 bases between. CDR3 region: CASSLSQFSPLHF. The CDR3 DNA is TGTGCCAGCAGTTTATCCCAGTTTTCACCCCTCCACTTT.

This chain links TRBV12-5 with TRBJ1-1; D possibly corresponds to TRBD1 (5 bases). The germline CDR1 and CDR2 sequences are LGHNT and FRNRAP. This CDR3 comprises 11 residues. The CDR3 spells CEERGETEAFF. In DNA, the CDR3 is TGTGAAGAAAGGGGCGAGACTGAAGCTTTCTTT.

This rearrangement joins TRBV9 to TRBJ2-2, with 11 bases lining up with TRBD2. J lost 5 bases, V lost 3 bases, and 9 bases had no gene match. Looked up from germline, CDR1 is SGDLS and CDR2 is YYNGEE. This CDR3 has 17 residues. The CDR3 region has the DNA TGTGCCAGCAGCGCCGCGGTAGCGGGGGGGAAGACCGGGGAGCTGTTTTTT. Translated, it gives CASSAAVAGGKTGELFF.

The chain employs TRBV11-2 and TRBJ2-1; D is possibly TRBD2 (5 bases). The CDR3 totals 16 residues. Trimming took off 2 bases at V and 0 bases at J, with 11 bases between the two ends. Germline CDR1 and CDR2: SGHAT and FQNNGV. CDR3 protein: CASSLFRGGSYNEQFF. The CDR3 DNA reads TGTGCCAGCAGCTTATTTAGAGGAGGCTCCTACAATGAGCAGTTCTTC.

The chain links TRBV3-1 (or the pseudogene TRBV3-2) to TRBJ2-3; 9 bases agree with TRBD1. The CDR3 spans 16 residues. With 3 bases clipped from V and 2 bases from J, the junction kept 6 bases outside the gene matches. Per germline, CDR1 LGHDT and CDR2 YNNKEL (reference sequence). The chain's CDR3 is CASSHGGQGNTDTQYF. CDR3 DNA: TGTGCCAGCAGCCATGGGGGACAGGGAAACACAGATACGCAGTATTTT.